This is a list of T cell receptor beta chains from one sample in a study of blood T cell repertoires in COVID-19. TCRdb's table, derived via immunoSEQ multiplex PCR, lists solely in-frame clones and lacks some. Among about 200,000 clones, around 80% were seen once, and the ten largest hold about 10%. Material: peripheral blood. Source of these receptors: a woman older than 75 with acute or convalescent COVID-19. Each CDR3 is given with its conserved first and last residue. Fields, in order: D gene, V gene, clone size, J gene, CDR3 protein, CDR3 DNA. The D gene is left open where the match is weak. Rows may omit the clone size; those that give it use once, few, many or a size class.

>.|TRBV30|.|TRBJ1-3
CAWSTGNTIYF
TGTGCCTGGAGCACTGGAAACACCATATATTTT
>.|TRBV5-5|.|TRBJ1-2
CASSPGAASLYGYTF
TGTGCCAGCAGCCCAGGAGCGGCCAGCCTCTATGGCTACACCTTC
>TRBD2|TRBV5-6|.|TRBJ2-5
CASSLWSVIAGGKETQYF
TGTGCCAGCAGCTTGTGGAGTGTAATAGCGGGAGGGAAGGAGACCCAGTACTTC
>.|TRBV5-5|.|TRBJ2-1
CASSLEQGSYNEQFF
TGTGCCAGCAGCTTGGAGCAGGGCTCGTACAATGAGCAGTTCTTC
>TRBD1|TRBV7-2|.|TRBJ1-3
CASSSGTVGNTIYF
TGTGCCAGCAGTTCCGGGACAGTGGGAAACACCATATATTTT
>TRBD1|TRBV7-8|.|TRBJ2-5
CASSLGVQGGETQYF
TGTGCCAGCAGCTTAGGAGTACAGGGGGGAGAGACCCAGTACTTC
>.|TRBV6-6|.|TRBJ1-4
CASSYQQGPAEKLFF
TGTGCCAGCAGTTACCAACAGGGCCCGGCCGAAAAACTGTTTTTT
>.|TRBV27|few|TRBJ1-2
CASSLKKTGYGYTF
TGTGCCAGCAGTTTAAAGAAGACTGGCTATGGCTACACCTTC
>TRBD1|TRBV6-6|.|TRBJ2-7
CASSYLTGANGEQYF
TGTGCCAGCAGTTACTTGACAGGGGCTAACGGCGAGCAGTACTTC
>TRBD1|TRBV14|few|TRBJ1-3
CASSPQTGIGTIYF
TGTGCCAGCAGCCCGCAGACAGGGATTGGCACCATATATTTT
>TRBD1|TRBV19|.|TRBJ1-1
CASSIVLGQGDAEAFF
TGTGCCAGTAGTATAGTCCTGGGACAGGGGGACGCTGAAGCTTTCTTT
>.|TRBV27|.|TRBJ2-1
CATRQEWAKSYNEQFF
TGTGCCACCAGACAAGAGTGGGCCAAATCCTACAATGAGCAGTTCTTC
>TRBD2|TRBV19|.|TRBJ2-5
CASSRKDLLAGVRETQYF
TGTGCCAGTAGTAGGAAAGACTTACTAGCGGGGGTTAGAGAGACCCAGTACTTC
>.|TRBV7-9|.|TRBJ2-1
CASSLASGFNEQFF
TGTGCCAGCAGCTTAGCCTCCGGGTTCAATGAGCAGTTCTTC
>TRBD1|TRBV7-9|.|TRBJ2-3
CASSLVYQTGGTDTQYF
TGTGCCAGCAGCTTAGTTTATCAGACAGGGGGAACAGATACGCAGTATTTT
>.|TRBV9|.|TRBJ2-2
CASSVWSENTGELFF
TGTGCCAGCAGCGTATGGAGCGAGAACACCGGGGAGCTGTTTTTT
>TRBD1|TRBV9|.|TRBJ1-2
CASSPGTATNYGYTF
TGTGCCAGCAGCCCCGGGACAGCTACGAACTATGGCTACACCTTC
>TRBD2|TRBV5-1|.|TRBJ2-3
CASSLGGRGSTDTQYF
TGCGCCAGCAGCTTGGGAGGGAGGGGAAGCACAGATACGCAGTATTTT
>TRBD1|TRBV9|.|TRBJ2-3
CASSARGHDRDTQYF
TGTGCCAGCAGCGCCAGGGGGCATGATAGAGATACGCAGTATTTT
>TRBD2|TRBV18|.|TRBJ2-3
CASSPLQAGGYTDTQYF
TGTGCCAGCTCACCACTTCAAGCGGGGGGTTACACAGATACGCAGTATTTT
>.|TRBV9|.|TRBJ2-1
CASSPRLDNEQFF
TGTGCCAGCAGCCCCCGACTCGACAATGAGCAGTTCTTC
>TRBD1|TRBV4-3|once|TRBJ1-5
CASSQDRGGAGQPQHF
TGCGCCAGCAGCCAAGATCGAGGGGGCGCGGGTCAGCCCCAGCATTTT
>.|TRBV14|.|TRBJ2-2
CASSPVYSRIYTGELFF
TGTGCCAGCAGCCCAGTTTACAGCAGAATTTACACCGGGGAGCTGTTTTTT
>TRBD2|TRBV7-3|.|TRBJ2-3
CASSREGRGAADTQYF
TGTGCCAGCAGCCGGGAGGGGCGGGGAGCGGCAGATACGCAGTATTTT
>.|TRBV12-5|.|TRBJ1-2
CASGFLAGPVNYGYTF
TGTGCTAGTGGTTTTTTAGCGGGCCCCGTTAACTATGGCTACACCTTC
>TRBD1|TRBV19|few|TRBJ1-5
CASSKGTGNQPQHF
TGTGCCAGTAGTAAAGGGACAGGCAATCAGCCCCAGCATTTT
>.|TRBV3-1/TRBV3-2|.|TRBJ1-5
CASSQETHGSTNQPQHF
TGCGCCAGCAGCCAAGAAACCCACGGGTCTACCAATCAGCCCCAGCATTTT
>TRBD1|TRBV18|few|TRBJ2-7
CASSAGQDEQYF
TGTGCCAGCTCAGCCGGACAGGACGAGCAGTACTTC
>.|TRBV18|.|TRBJ1-2
CASSPPTSTNYGYTF
TGTGCCAGCTCACCACCTACTTCAACTAACTATGGCTACACCTTC
>.|TRBV11-1|.|TRBJ1-3
CASTDEASSGNTIYF
TGTGCCAGCACTGACGAGGCGAGCTCTGGAAACACCATATATTTT
>TRBD1|TRBV6-2/TRBV6-3|.|TRBJ1-1
CASSSPTGGGRDTEAFF
TGTGCCAGCAGTTCCCCCACAGGGGGCGGGCGGGACACTGAAGCTTTCTTT
>.|TRBV28|.|TRBJ1-5
CASSIYLGTSGNQPQHF
TGTGCCAGCAGCATCTATTTGGGCACCAGTGGCAATCAGCCCCAGCATTTT
>.|TRBV6-2/TRBV6-3|few|TRBJ2-7
CASSPDTSSEQYF
TGTGCCAGCAGTCCAGATACTAGTTCCGAGCAGTACTTC
>TRBD1|TRBV12-3/TRBV12-4|.|TRBJ1-4
CASSKRQGEKLFF
TGTGCCAGCAGTAAACGACAGGGTGAAAAACTGTTTTTT
>.|TRBV28|.|TRBJ1-2
CASSFLPAGWDYGYTF
TGTGCCAGCAGTTTCCTCCCGGCAGGGTGGGACTATGGCTACACCTTC
>.|TRBV10-1|.|TRBJ1-4
CASIPQGKGTNEKLFF
TGCGCCAGCATTCCACAGGGTAAGGGGACTAATGAAAAACTGTTTTTT
>.|TRBV30|.|TRBJ1-4
CAWSVEVPNEKLFF
TGTGCCTGGAGTGTGGAGGTCCCTAATGAAAAACTGTTTTTT
>TRBD1|TRBV7-8|few|TRBJ1-1
CASSLLEVNRGPEAFF
TGTGCCAGCAGCTTACTAGAGGTTAACAGGGGGCCTGAAGCTTTCTTT
>.|TRBV28|.|TRBJ1-1
CASREDTEAFF
TGTGCCAGCAGAGAGGACACTGAAGCTTTCTTT
>TRBD2|TRBV6-4|few|TRBJ2-3
CASSDSSGGARDTQYF
TGTGCCAGCAGTGACTCAAGCGGGGGGGCGAGAGATACGCAGTATTTT
>.|TRBV28|.|TRBJ1-1
CASSSSAGEKSEAFF
TGTGCCAGCAGCTCCTCGGCGGGGGAAAAATCTGAAGCTTTCTTT
>.|TRBV11-3|.|TRBJ1-2
CASSFHTGGGIRYTF
TGTGCCAGCAGCTTCCACACGGGGGGAGGTATACGCTACACCTTC